This passage covers 23 T cell receptor beta chains from one sample sequenced in a study of regulatory T cells in long-lasting Graves disease. For TCR beta, libraries came from iRepertoire HTBI primers and Arm-PCR of CDR3 regions. One entry per CDR3 protein results from TCRdb running MiXCR on the multiplex PCR reads. Among around 460,000 distinct CDR3 sequences listed, 20% to 25% were seen once. The time point: persistent/refractory GD, antithyroid drugs over 5 years with positive TRAb. PBMC RNA served as the TCR library source. The sample here was peripheral blood mononuclear cells (PBMCs), taken when the disease was refractory, from a patient treated with antithyroid drugs. These receptor sequences come from a female donor with Graves disease.

This clonotype was detected a few times. CDR3 protein: CSVRGVNYGYTF. CDR3 DNA: TGCAGCGTTCGAGGGGTGAACTATGGCTACACCTTC. This chain joins TRBV29-1 and TRBJ1-2; the D gene is possibly TRBD1 (5 bases). The germline gives CDR1 SQVTM, CDR2 ANQGSEA. V dropped 5 bases and J dropped 2 bases, with 9 bases sitting between them. This CDR3 contains 12 residues. Based on the CDR3 plus reference TRBV29-1 and TRBJ1-2, the full variable domain is SAVISQKPSRDICQRGTSLTIQCQVDSQVTMMFWYRQQPGQSLTLIATANQGSEATYESGFVIDKFPISRPNLTFSTLTVSNMSPEDSSIYLCSVRGVNYGYTFGSGTRLTVV.

This clonotype was seen at least ten times. This chain joins TRBV27 and TRBJ1-4; TRBD1 is a possible D gene (5 bases). CDR1 is MNHEY and CDR2 is SMNVEV in the germline V gene (reference sequence). V was shortened by 5 bases and J by 7 bases, with 14 bases between the two germline ends. This CDR3 is 14 amino acids long. DNA for the CDR3: TGTGCCAGCAGTCTCGGGACTTTAGGTGAAAAACTGTTTTTT. It yields the protein CASSLGTLGEKLFF. The whole variable domain, remainder taken from reference TRBV27 and TRBJ1-4, is EAQVTQNPRYLITVTGKKLTVTCSQNMNHEYMSWYRQDPGLGLRQIYYSMNVEVTDKGDVPEGYKVSRKEKRNFPLILESPSPNQTSLYFCASSLGTLGEKLFFGSGTQLSVL.

This clonotype occurred a few times. The chain links TRBV19 to TRBJ1-5; maybe TRBD1 (5 bases). Germline V lookup: CDR1 LNHDA, CDR2 SQIVND (reference sequence). The CDR3 consists of 15 residues. V was pared by 8 bases and J by 2 bases, with 16 bases between. The CDR3 bases are TGTGCCAGTTGCTATACAGGTATCGGCAATCAGCCCCAGCATTTT. This gives the protein CASCYTGIGNQPQHF.

The chain joins TRBV19 to TRBJ1-5, with a tentative D call TRBD1 (6 bases). The V end lost 7 bases, the J end lost 5 bases, and 21 bases lay between the germline ends. Germline-derived CDR1 and CDR2 are LNHDA and SQIVND (reference sequence). This CDR3 region has 16 residues. Here the CDR3 DNA reads TGTGCCAGTACCGCAGGAACGGGGGCAGGGTATCAGCCCCAGCATTTT. It yields the protein CASTAGTGAGYQPQHF.

This clonotype was seen repeatedly, ten times or more. The V call is TRBV6-1, the J call TRBJ1-5; D possibly corresponds to TRBD1 (5 bases). CDR1 is MNHNS and CDR2 is SASEGT in the germline V gene. CDR3 length equals 14 residues. V shed 6 bases and J shed 6 bases, with 15 bases lying between them. CDR3 DNA sequence: TGTGCCAGCAGCCCGTCGGGGGGAGCTCAGCCCCAGCATTTT. Its translation is CASSPSGGAQPQHF.

At least ten counts were recorded for this clonotype. V gene TRBV28 combines with J gene TRBJ2-7; tentative D call: TRBD2 (5 bases). The V and J ends lost 4 bases and 0 bases respectively, with 25 bases between them. CDR1 MDHEN and CDR2 SYDVKM come from the germline V gene. The CDR3 has 19 amino acids. CDR3 loop: CASSSPSARGQVYSYEQYF. Here the CDR3 DNA reads TGTGCCAGCAGTTCACCATCCGCCCGAGGGCAGGTTTACTCCTACGAGCAGTACTTC.

The V and J genes are TRBV5-1 and TRBJ1-5, with a tentative D call TRBD1 (5 bases). The CDR3 covers 13 residues. Trimming removed 3 bases from V and 3 bases from J, with 7 bases in between. Germline lookup yields CDR1 SGHRS and CDR2 YFSETQ. CDR3 sequence reads: CASSWGDNQPQHF. Written as DNA, the CDR3 is TGCGCCAGCAGCTGGGGGGACAATCAGCCCCAGCATTTT.

The J gene is TRBJ1-1, the V gene TRBV9; D is unclear. CDR3 length equals 15 residues. V was cut by 0 bases and J by 6 bases, with 15 bases left in between. Germline-derived CDR1 and CDR2 are SGDLS and YYNGEE. The CDR3: CASSVGGGPGPEAFF. The CDR3 DNA sequence: TGTGCCAGCAGCGTAGGGGGTGGCCCGGGCCCTGAAGCTTTCTTT.

This clonotype has a count of ten or more. The CDR3 protein is CSANPVSSYEQYF. The CDR3 coding sequence is TGCAGTGCTAACCCCGTGAGCTCCTACGAGCAGTACTTC. The chain uses TRBV20-1 and TRBJ2-7; D is uncertain. The CDR3 is 13 amino acids. V was shortened by 4 bases and J by 0 bases, with 10 bases between the two germline ends. Germline loops: CDR1 DFQATT, CDR2 SNEGSKA (reference sequence).

This chain joins TRBV11-3 and TRBJ1-6, with 9 bases matching TRBD1. Germline V gene lookup returns CDR1 SGHNT and CDR2 YENEEA. Trimming cost V 5 bases and J 7 bases; bases outside gene matches: 6. The length of the CDR3 is 15 residues. The CDR3 loop is CASSHTGTGNSPLHF. The CDR3 coding sequence is TGTGCCAGCAGCCACACCGGGACAGGGAATTCACCCCTCCACTTT.

This clonotype was counted at least ten times. V is TRBV6-1 and J is TRBJ1-2; D not resolved. Deletions cut 6 bases from V and 0 bases from J, with 11 bases between. Germline V lookup: CDR1 MNHNS, CDR2 SASEGT. The CDR3 consists of 14 residues. The CDR3 region has the DNA TGTGCCAGCAGCCCCGTGGAGTCTAACTATGGCTACACCTTC. Amino acids: CASSPVESNYGYTF.

This clonotype was counted between two and nine times. The chain is built from TRBV19 and TRBJ2-2; no clear D. Deletions cut 6 bases from V and 1 base from J, with 6 bases between. This CDR3 is 13 amino acids long. Germline CDR1 reads LNHDA; CDR2 reads SQIVND (reference sequence). The CDR3 is CASRALNTGELFF. The CDR3 region has the DNA TGTGCCAGTAGGGCTTTGAACACCGGGGAGCTGTTTTTT.

This clonotype was counted ten times or more. The chain joins TRBV3-1 to TRBJ1-2, with D tentatively TRBD1 (5 bases). Germline V lookup: CDR1 LGHDT, CDR2 YNNKEL (reference sequence). CDR3 size: 14 residues. Trimming left V 4 bases short and J 1 base short, with 10 bases between. The CDR3 protein is CASSPGRSNYGYTF. The CDR3 nucleotides are TGTGCCAGCAGCCCGGGACGGAGTAACTATGGCTACACCTTC.

The V and J genes are TRBV3-1 and TRBJ2-4; D is unclear. The CDR3 consists of 16 residues. Germline V gene lookup returns CDR1 LGHDT and CDR2 YNNKEL (reference sequence). With 2 bases removed from V and 1 base from J, the gap between germline ends came to 12 bases. The CDR3 loop is CASSQSPVLAKNIQYF. The CDR3 bases are TGTGCCAGCAGCCAAAGCCCGGTTTTGGCCAAAAACATTCAGTACTTC.

A note on this clonotype: A much larger clone is a single base away; this may be a read error. The chain uses TRBV9 and TRBJ1-5; 9 bases line up with TRBD1. The J segment lost 3 bases and the V segment lost 2 bases, leaving 3 bases of the junction unmatched. Germline-derived CDR1 and CDR2 are SGDLS and YYNGEE. CDR3 length: 15 amino acids. The CDR3 protein is CASSVGQGDNQPQHF. DNA of the CDR3: TGTGCCAGCAGCGTGGGACAGGGTGACAATCAGCCCCAGCATTTT. Full variable domain (missing parts from reference TRBV9 and TRBJ1-5): DSGVTQTPKHLITATGQRVTLRCSPRSGDLSVYWYQQSLDQGLQFLIQYYNGEERAKGNILERFSAQQFPDLHSELNLSSLELGDSALYFCASSVGQGDNQPQHFGDGTRLSIL.

The chain couples TRBV18 to TRBJ2-5, with D hard to call. The CDR3 extends over 13 amino acids. The germline V and J ends were trimmed by 4 bases and 1 base, with 7 bases remaining between them. CDR1 and CDR2 (germline): KGHSH, LQKENI. CDR3 nucleotides: TGTGCCAGCTCACTCAAGGGCCAAGAGACCCAGTACTTC. This translates into CASSLKGQETQYF.

This clonotype was detected ten times or more. The CDR3 DNA reads as TGTGCCAGCAGGTCGACTAAGCTCTCTGGAAACACCATATATTTT. Its translation is CASRSTKLSGNTIYF. This rearrangement joins TRBV28 to TRBJ1-3; no clear D. The CDR3 is 15 amino acids. Per germline, CDR1 MDHEN and CDR2 SYDVKM. The V gene lost 6 bases and the J gene lost 0 bases, with 12 bases spanning the gap.

This clonotype showed up many times. The chain uses TRBV12-3 or TRBV12-4 and TRBJ2-2; D possibly uses TRBD1 or TRBD2 (6 bases each). This CDR3 contains 20 residues. V was cut by 6 bases and J by 0 bases, with 26 bases left in between. Here the CDR3 reads CASRLGGWLTGAANTGELFF. The CDR3 DNA reads TGTGCCAGCAGACTAGGTGGCTGGTTAACGGGGGCCGCGAACACCGGGGAGCTGTTTTTT.

The gene calls are TRBV5-1 and TRBJ1-5; weak D call: TRBD1 (6 bases). The CDR3 is 15 amino acids. The germline gives CDR1 SGHRS, CDR2 YFSETQ. The V end lost 7 bases, the J end lost 0 bases, and 14 bases lay between the germline ends. The CDR3 sequence: CASRRDIYSNQPQHF. In DNA, the CDR3 is TGCGCCAGCCGGAGGGACATTTATAGCAATCAGCCCCAGCATTTT.

This clonotype was counted many times. The chain uses TRBV6-2 or TRBV6-3 and TRBJ1-2; D possibly corresponds to TRBD1 (5 bases). The CDR3 has 16 residues. V dropped 0 bases and J dropped 4 bases, with 15 bases sitting between them. CDR1 is MNHEY and CDR2 is SVGEGT in the germline V gene. The CDR3 nucleotides read TGTGCCAGCAGTTACTCGCCCAGGGAGAGTTTCTATGGCTACACCTTC. Its translation: CASSYSPRESFYGYTF.

The V call is TRBV10-3, the J call TRBJ2-1, with unresolved D. Looked up from germline, CDR1 is ENHRY and CDR2 is SYGVKD. The CDR3 sequence is 13 residues long. V dropped 4 bases and J dropped 7 bases, with 11 bases sitting between them. The CDR3 spells CAISVIRGNEQFF. DNA for the CDR3: TGTGCCATCAGTGTGATACGTGGGAATGAGCAGTTCTTC.

This clonotype was counted only a few times. The chain has TRBV28 and TRBJ2-2; D is undetermined. The germline V gene has CDR1 MDHEN and CDR2 SYDVKM. With 6 bases removed from V and 5 bases from J, the gap between germline ends came to 7 bases. The CDR3 loop spans 12 amino acids. CDR3 nucleotide sequence: TGTGCCAGCAGGGTGGGAACCGGGGAGCTGTTTTTT. Translated, it gives CASRVGTGELFF.

Ten or more counts support this clonotype. This chain uses TRBV30 with TRBJ1-2; D is unresolved. Germline assignment: CDR1 GTSNPN and CDR2 SVGIG (reference sequence). Trimming took off 2 bases at V and 4 bases at J, with 5 bases between the two ends. The CDR3 sequence is 11 residues long. CDR3 sequence reads: CAWSTVYGYTF. The CDR3 DNA reads TGTGCCTGGAGTACGGTCTATGGCTACACCTTC. The full variable domain, completed using reference TRBV30 and TRBJ1-2, is SQTIHQWPATLVQPVGSPLSLECTVEGTSNPNLYWYRQAAGRGLQLLFYSVGIGQISSEVPQNLSASRPQDRQFILSSKKLLLSDSGFYLCAWSTVYGYTFGSGTRLTVV.